The present entry profiles one TCR beta chain with its context. Its target is unknown. These data belong to a study of identical twins. A universal primer binding site was introduced by template switching. The final cDNA contained unique molecular identifiers. TCRdb analysed the 5' RACE reads with MiXCR anew, one entry per CDR3 protein. The sample holds 1,800,000 or so distinct CDR3 sequences, around a third seen once. General study results and limits: Memory repertoires lacked the insertion deficit that abundant cord blood beta clonotypes showed.

Trimming at V came to 3 bases and at J to 11 bases, leaving 11 bases not matched to a gene. The CDR3 length is 13 residues. From germline, CDR1 is DFQATT and CDR2 SNEGSKA (reference sequence). The sequencing sample was made of cord blood. The V gene is TRBV20-1, the J gene TRBJ2-5; TRBD2 agrees at 8 bases. This receptor was obtained from a newborn girl in good health. The CDR3 here is CSASGRVNNEQYF. The CDR3 coding sequence is TGCAGTGCTAGCGGGAGGGTTAACAATGAGCAGTACTTC.